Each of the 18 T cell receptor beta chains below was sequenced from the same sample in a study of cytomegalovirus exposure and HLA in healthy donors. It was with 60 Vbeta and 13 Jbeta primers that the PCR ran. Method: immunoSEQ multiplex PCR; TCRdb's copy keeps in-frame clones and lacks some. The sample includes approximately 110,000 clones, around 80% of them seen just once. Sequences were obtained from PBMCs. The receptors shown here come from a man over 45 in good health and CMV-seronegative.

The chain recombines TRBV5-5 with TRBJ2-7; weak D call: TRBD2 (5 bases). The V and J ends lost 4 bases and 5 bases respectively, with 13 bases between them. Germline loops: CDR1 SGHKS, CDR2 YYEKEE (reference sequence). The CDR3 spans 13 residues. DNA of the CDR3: TGTGCCAGCAGCCTCCCTACTAGACACGAGCAGTACTTC. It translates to CASSLPTRHEQYF.

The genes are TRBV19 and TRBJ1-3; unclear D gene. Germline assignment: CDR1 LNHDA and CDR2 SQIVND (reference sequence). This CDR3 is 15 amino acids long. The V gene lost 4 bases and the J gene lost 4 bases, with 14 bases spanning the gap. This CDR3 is CASSTRPGGGNTIYF. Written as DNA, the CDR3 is TGTGCCAGTAGTACCCGACCTGGAGGAGGAAACACCATATATTTT.

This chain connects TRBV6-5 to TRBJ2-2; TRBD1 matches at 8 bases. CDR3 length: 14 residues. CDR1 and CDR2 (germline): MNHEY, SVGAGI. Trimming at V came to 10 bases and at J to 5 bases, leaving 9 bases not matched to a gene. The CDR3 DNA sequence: TGTGCCATAAGAGACAGGGGTCAGACCGGGGAGCTGTTTTTT. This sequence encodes CAIRDRGQTGELFF.

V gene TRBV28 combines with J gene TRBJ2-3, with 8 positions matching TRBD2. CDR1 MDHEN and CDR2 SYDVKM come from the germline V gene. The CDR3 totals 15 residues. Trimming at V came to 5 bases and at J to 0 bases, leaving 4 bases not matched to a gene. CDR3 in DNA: TGTGCCAGCAGTCCGGGGGGGGGTAGCACAGATACGCAGTATTTT. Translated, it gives CASSPGGGSTDTQYF.

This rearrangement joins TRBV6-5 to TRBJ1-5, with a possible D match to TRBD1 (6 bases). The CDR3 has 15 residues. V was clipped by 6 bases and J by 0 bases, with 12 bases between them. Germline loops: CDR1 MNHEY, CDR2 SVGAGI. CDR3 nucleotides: TGTGCCAGCAGAGGACAGCCCTATAGCAATCAGCCCCAGCATTTT. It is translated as CASRGQPYSNQPQHF.

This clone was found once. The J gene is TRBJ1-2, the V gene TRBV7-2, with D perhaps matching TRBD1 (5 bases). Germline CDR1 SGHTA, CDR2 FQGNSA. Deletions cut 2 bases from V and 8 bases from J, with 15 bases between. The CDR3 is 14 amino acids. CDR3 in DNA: TGTGCCAGCAGCTTAAACCAGGGAACCTGGGGCTACACCTTC. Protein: CASSLNQGTWGYTF.

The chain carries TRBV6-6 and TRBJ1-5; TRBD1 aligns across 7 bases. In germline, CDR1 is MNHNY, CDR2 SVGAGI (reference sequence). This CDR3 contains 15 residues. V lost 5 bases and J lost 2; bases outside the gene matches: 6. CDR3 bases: TGTGCCAGCAGTAAGACAGGGAAAGGCAATCAGCCCCAGCATTTT. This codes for CASSKTGKGNQPQHF.

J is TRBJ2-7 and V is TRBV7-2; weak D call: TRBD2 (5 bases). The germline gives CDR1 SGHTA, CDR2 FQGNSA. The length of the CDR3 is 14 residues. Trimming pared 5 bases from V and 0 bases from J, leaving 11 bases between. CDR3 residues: CASSPPRGSYEQYF. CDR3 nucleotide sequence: TGTGCCAGCAGCCCCCCCCGGGGCTCCTACGAGCAGTACTTC.

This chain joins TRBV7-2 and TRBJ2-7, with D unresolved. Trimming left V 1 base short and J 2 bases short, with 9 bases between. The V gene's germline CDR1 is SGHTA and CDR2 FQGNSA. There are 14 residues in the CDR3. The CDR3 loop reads CASSLVPETYEQYF. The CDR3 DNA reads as TGTGCCAGCAGCTTAGTCCCAGAAACCTACGAGCAGTACTTC.

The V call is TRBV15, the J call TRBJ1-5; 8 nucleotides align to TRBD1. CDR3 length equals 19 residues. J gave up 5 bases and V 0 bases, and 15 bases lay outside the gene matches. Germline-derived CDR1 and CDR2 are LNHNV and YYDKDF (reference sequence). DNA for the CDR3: TGTGCCACCAGCAGAGATGGCCAGACAGGGGCTTTTCGGGATCAGCCCCAGCATTTT. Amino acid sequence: CATSRDGQTGAFRDQPQHF.

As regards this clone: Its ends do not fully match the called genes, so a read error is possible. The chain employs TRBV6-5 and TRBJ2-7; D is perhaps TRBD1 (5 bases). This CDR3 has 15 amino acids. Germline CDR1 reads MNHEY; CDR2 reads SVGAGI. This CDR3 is CANSPDSTASYEQYF. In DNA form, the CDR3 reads TGTGCCAACAGTCCTGATTCGACAGCCTCCTACGAGCAGTACTTC.

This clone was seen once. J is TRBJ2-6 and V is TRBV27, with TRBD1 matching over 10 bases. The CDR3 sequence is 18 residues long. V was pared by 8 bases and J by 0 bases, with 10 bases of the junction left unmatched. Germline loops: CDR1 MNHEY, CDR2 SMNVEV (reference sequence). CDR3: CASGGTGVILSGANVLTF. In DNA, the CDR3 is TGTGCCAGCGGAGGGACAGGGGTCATACTCTCTGGGGCCAACGTCCTGACTTTC.

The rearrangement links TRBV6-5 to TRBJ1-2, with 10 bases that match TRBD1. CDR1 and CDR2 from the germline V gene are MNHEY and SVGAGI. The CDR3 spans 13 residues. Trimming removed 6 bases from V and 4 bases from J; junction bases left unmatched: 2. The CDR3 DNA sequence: TGTGCCAGCAGCCGGACAGGGGGCTATGGCTACACCTTC. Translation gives CASSRTGGYGYTF.

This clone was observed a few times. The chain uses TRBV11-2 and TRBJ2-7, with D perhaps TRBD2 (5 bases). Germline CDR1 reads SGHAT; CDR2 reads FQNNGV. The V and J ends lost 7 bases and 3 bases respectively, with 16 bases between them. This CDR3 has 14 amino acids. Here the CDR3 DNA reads TGTGCCAGCACCAATGATGGGGAGAGCTACGAGCAGTACTTC. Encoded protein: CASTNDGESYEQYF.

This chain's CDR3 is CASSEQGHPREQYF. DNA of the CDR3: TGCGCCAGCAGCGAGCAGGGACACCCTAGGGAGCAGTACTTC. The chain recombines TRBV5-1 with TRBJ2-7, with a tentative D call TRBD1 (6 bases). Germline loops: CDR1 SGHRS, CDR2 YFSETQ. This CDR3 is built from 14 residues. The V gene lost 4 bases and the J gene lost 7 bases, with 18 bases spanning the gap.

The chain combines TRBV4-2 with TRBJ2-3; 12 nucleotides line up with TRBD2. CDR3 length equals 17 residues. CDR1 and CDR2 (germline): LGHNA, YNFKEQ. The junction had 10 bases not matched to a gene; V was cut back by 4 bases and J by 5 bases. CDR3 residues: CASSPDLAGGPEDTQYF. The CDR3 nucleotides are TGTGCCAGCAGCCCCGATCTAGCGGGAGGGCCGGAAGATACGCAGTATTTT.

The CDR3 sequence: CASSLAGARSYEQYF. CDR3 bases: TGTGCCAGCAGCTTAGCGGGGGCCCGCTCCTACGAGCAGTACTTC. This chain uses TRBV7-2 with TRBJ2-7; possible D gene TRBD1, 6 bases. Germline V gene lookup returns CDR1 SGHTA and CDR2 FQGNSA. V shed 0 bases and J shed 0 bases, with 9 bases lying between them. This CDR3 contains 15 residues.

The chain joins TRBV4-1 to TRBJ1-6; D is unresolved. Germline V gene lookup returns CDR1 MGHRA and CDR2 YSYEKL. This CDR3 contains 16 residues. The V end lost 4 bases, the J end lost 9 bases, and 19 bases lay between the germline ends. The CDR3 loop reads CASSRQNGRPRSPLHF. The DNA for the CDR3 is TGCGCCAGCAGCCGGCAAAACGGGAGGCCTCGTTCACCCCTCCACTTT.